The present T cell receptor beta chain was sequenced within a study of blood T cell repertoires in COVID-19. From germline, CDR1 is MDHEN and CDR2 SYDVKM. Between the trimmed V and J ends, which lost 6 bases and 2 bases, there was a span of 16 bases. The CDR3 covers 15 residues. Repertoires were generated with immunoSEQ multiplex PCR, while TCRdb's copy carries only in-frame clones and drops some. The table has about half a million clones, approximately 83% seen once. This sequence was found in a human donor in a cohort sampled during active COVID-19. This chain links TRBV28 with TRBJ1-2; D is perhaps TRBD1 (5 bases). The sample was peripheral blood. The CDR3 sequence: CASRNGGEGNYGYTF. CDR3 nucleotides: TGTGCCAGCAGAAATGGGGGGGAGGGCAACTATGGCTACACCTTC.